Following are 22 T cell receptor beta chains from one sample sequenced in a study of siplizumab effects on memory and regulatory T cells. Method: immunoSEQ multiplex PCR; TCRdb's copy keeps in-frame clones and lacks some. The sample contains some 100,000 clones, about 95% of which appear only once. Sequenced sample: non-Treg CD4+ T cells sorted from blood. All receptors come from a human donor in good health.

This clone came up once. The CDR3 DNA reads TGTGCCAGCAGACCCCTGACAGGGGTTGAAAAACTGTTTTTT. The encoded protein is CASRPLTGVEKLFF. The V gene is TRBV7-9, the J gene TRBJ1-4; 8 bases are a match to TRBD1. Trimming removed 6 bases from V and 7 bases from J; junction bases left unmatched: 7. This CDR3 is 14 amino acids long. Germline CDR1 is SEHNR and CDR2 is FQNEAQ (reference sequence).

V usage is TRBV28 and J usage is TRBJ2-1, with a possible D match to TRBD2 (5 bases). Looked up from germline, CDR1 is MDHEN and CDR2 is SYDVKM. The CDR3 has 11 amino acids. V was cut by 6 bases and J by 7 bases, with 7 bases left in between. The CDR3 here is CASRAVNEQFF. In DNA form, the CDR3 reads TGTGCCAGCAGAGCGGTAAATGAGCAGTTCTTC. The complete variable domain, with remaining parts taken from reference TRBV28 and TRBJ2-1, reads DVKVTQSSRYLVKRTGEKVFLECVQDMDHENMFWYRQDPGLGLRLIYFSYDVKMKEKGDIPEGYSVSREKKERFSLILESASTNQTSMYLCASRAVNEQFFGPGTRLTVL.

This chain uses TRBV18 with TRBJ1-1; D is uncertain. The V end was cut by 0 bases, the J end by 1 base, with 6 bases between. The germline gives CDR1 KGHSH, CDR2 LQKENI. The CDR3 length is 14 residues. The CDR3 DNA reads TGTGCCAGCTCACCACCGGGTGGGAACACTGAAGCTTTCTTT. Residues: CASSPPGGNTEAFF.

The chain uses TRBV11-1 and TRBJ2-4; 9 bases match TRBD1. The CDR3 extends over 15 amino acids. Germline V gene data show CDR1 as SGHAT and CDR2 as FQDESV (reference sequence). The J segment lost 9 bases and the V segment lost 5 bases, leaving 11 bases of the junction unmatched. CDR3 residues: CASSPMGQGFGIQYF. The CDR3 nucleotides are TGTGCCAGCAGCCCCATGGGACAGGGATTTGGCATTCAGTACTTC.

This chain connects TRBV5-5 to TRBJ1-2; D not resolved. CDR1 is SGHKS and CDR2 is YYEKEE in the germline V gene (reference sequence). This CDR3 spans 17 amino acids. Trimming pared 3 bases from V and 5 bases from J, leaving 23 bases between. CDR3 coding DNA: TGTGCCAGCAGCTGGGTGAATCCGGGCAGGATTAGTTATGGCTACACCTTC. It specifies CASSWVNPGRISYGYTF.

V is TRBV28 and J is TRBJ1-2, with 8 positions matching TRBD1. Germline-derived CDR1 and CDR2 are MDHEN and SYDVKM. This CDR3 region has 17 residues. Trimming removed 5 bases from V and 0 bases from J; junction bases left unmatched: 11. The DNA for the CDR3 is TGTGCCAGCAGTGCGGACAGGGCCCAGATCTCTAACTATGGCTACACCTTC. Protein product: CASSADRAQISNYGYTF.

The table lists this clone with a count of one. The chain uses TRBV13 and TRBJ2-3; no clear D gene. CDR1 is PRHDT, CDR2 FYEKMQ, per germline (reference sequence). This CDR3 comprises 13 residues. Trimming left V 4 bases short and J 1 base short, with 6 bases between. In DNA form, the CDR3 reads TGTGCCAGCAGCTACATGGGCACAGATACGCAGTATTTT. Its protein product is CASSYMGTDTQYF. Full variable domain (remainder filled in from reference TRBV13 and TRBJ2-3): AAGVIQSPRHLIKEKRETATLKCYPIPRHDTVYWYQQGPGQDPQFLISFYEKMQSDKGSIPDRFSAQQFSDYHSELNMSSLELGDSALYFCASSYMGTDTQYFGPGTRLTVL.

The V and J genes are TRBV1 and TRBJ2-1; the listed D gene, TRBD2, was not tested against the DNA. TRBV1 is reported as a pseudogene. CDR3 size: 14 residues. In DNA form, the CDR3 reads TGCACTCCCAGTCTAGATAAATCCTACAATGAGCAGTTCTTC. Residues: CTPSLDKSYNEQFF.

The chain has TRBV28 and TRBJ2-7; D call uncertain. With 2 bases removed from V and 5 bases from J, the gap between germline ends came to 4 bases. The CDR3 contains 11 residues. CDR1 is MDHEN and CDR2 is SYDVKM in the germline V gene. Here the CDR3 reads CASSLRDEQYF. The CDR3 nucleotides are TGTGCCAGCAGTTTAAGGGACGAGCAGTACTTC. The full variable domain, with the rest looked up from reference TRBV28 and TRBJ2-7, is DVKVTQSSRYLVKRTGEKVFLECVQDMDHENMFWYRQDPGLGLRLIYFSYDVKMKEKGDIPEGYSVSREKKERFSLILESASTNQTSMYLCASSLRDEQYFGPGTRLTVT.

The chain carries TRBV7-3 and TRBJ2-3, with 8 bases identical to TRBD2. Unmatched junction bases numbered 6, after V lost 2 bases and J lost 2 bases. The germline gives CDR1 SGHTA, CDR2 FQGTGA. CDR3 length: 16 residues. CDR3 residues: CASSLWVAGNTDTQYF. CDR3 nucleotide sequence: TGTGCCAGCAGCTTATGGGTAGCGGGGAACACAGATACGCAGTATTTT.

V gene TRBV27 combines with J gene TRBJ2-7; 9 bases match TRBD1. CDR1 and CDR2 from the germline V gene are MNHEY and SMNVEV (reference sequence). CDR3 length: 13 residues. V lost 9 bases, J lost 2 bases, and 5 bases stayed unmatched. The CDR3 loop reads CASYRDRAYEQYF. The CDR3 DNA follows: TGTGCCAGTTACCGGGACAGGGCCTACGAGCAGTACTTC.

The V call is TRBV2, the J call TRBJ2-1; possible D gene TRBD2, 5 bases. The CDR3 is 13 residues long. Germline V gives CDR1 SNHLY, CDR2 FYNNEI. The V and J ends lost 6 bases and 9 bases respectively, with 15 bases between them. In nucleotides, the CDR3 is TGTGCCAGCAGCCGCAAGGGAGTATTTGAGCAGTTCTTC. It specifies CASSRKGVFEQFF. The full variable domain, its missing parts supplied by reference TRBV2 and TRBJ2-1, is EPEVTQTPSHQVTQMGQEVILRCVPISNHLYFYWYRQILGQKVEFLVSFYNNEISEKSEIFDDQFSVERPDGSNFTLKIRSTKLEDSAMYFCASSRKGVFEQFFGPGTRLTVL.

The chain is built from TRBV19 and TRBJ2-3; 7 bases map to TRBD2. Trimming removed 4 bases from V and 2 bases from J; junction bases left unmatched: 3. CDR3 length equals 14 residues. Per the germline V gene, CDR1 is LNHDA and CDR2 is SQIVND (reference sequence). This CDR3 reads CASSSGSDTDTQYF. The CDR3 nucleotides read TGTGCCAGTAGTAGCGGGAGTGACACAGATACGCAGTATTTT.

The chain links TRBV9 to TRBJ2-2; TRBD2 agrees at 7 bases. The junction had 6 bases not matched to a gene; V was cut back by 0 bases and J by 4 bases. Per germline, CDR1 SGDLS and CDR2 YYNGEE. CDR3 size: 16 residues. The CDR3 bases are TGTGCCAGCAGCGTAGGCGGGAGTATCCCCACCGGGGAGCTGTTTTTT. This encodes CASSVGGSIPTGELFF.

The genes are TRBV5-1 and TRBJ2-3; 15 positions match TRBD2. Germline CDR1 and CDR2: SGHRS and YFSETQ. There are 17 residues in the CDR3. The V and J ends lost 4 bases and 9 bases, in that order; junction bases with no gene match: 12. As DNA, the CDR3 is TGCGCCAGCAGCGGGGGACTAGCGGGAGGTCTAGTCTACACGCAGTATTTT. Its translation is CASSGGLAGGLVYTQYF.

The CDR3: CASSFIYTTYEQYF. The DNA of the CDR3 is TGTGCCAGCAGCTTTATCTACACCACCTACGAGCAGTACTTC. The chain has TRBV11-2 and TRBJ2-7; no clear D gene. The CDR3 has 14 amino acids. The germline V gene encodes CDR1 SGHAT and CDR2 FQNNGV. V dropped 3 bases and J dropped 2 bases, with 11 bases sitting between them.

This rearrangement joins TRBV28 to TRBJ1-5; D not resolved. CDR3 length: 15 amino acids. With 6 bases removed from V and 5 bases from J, the gap between germline ends came to 17 bases. CDR1 and CDR2 (germline): MDHEN, SYDVKM. CDR3 nucleotides: TGTGCCAGCAGCCGAGATTCTGGAAACTATCAGCCCCAGCATTTT. Translating it yields CASSRDSGNYQPQHF.

This chain links TRBV9 with TRBJ2-7, with D perhaps TRBD2 (6 bases). Trimming removed 7 bases at V and 7 bases at J, with 21 bases between. Germline assignment: CDR1 SGDLS and CDR2 YYNGEE. The CDR3 sequence is 14 residues long. DNA for the CDR3: TGTGCCAGCTCCGCGCCGGGACTTCCAGGGGAGCAGTACTTC. Encoded protein: CASSAPGLPGEQYF.

A single count supports this clone. V and J are TRBV11-2 and TRBJ2-7; maybe TRBD1 (6 bases). V was shortened by 4 bases and J by 0 bases, with 13 bases between the two germline ends. CDR3 length: 15 amino acids. Germline V lookup: CDR1 SGHAT, CDR2 FQNNGV. The CDR3 sequence: CASSSGQTSSYEQYF. CDR3 DNA sequence: TGTGCCAGCAGCTCCGGACAGACCTCCTCCTACGAGCAGTACTTC.

V and J are TRBV19 and TRBJ2-7; 7 bases align to TRBD1. J was trimmed by 5 bases and V by 6 bases; bases with no gene match: 7. Germline V gives CDR1 LNHDA, CDR2 SQIVND (reference sequence). The CDR3 extends over 13 amino acids. CDR3: CASSQNRGHEQYF. The CDR3 DNA follows: TGTGCCAGTAGCCAGAACAGGGGACACGAGCAGTACTTC.

The genes are TRBV7-3 and TRBJ2-3; 7 bases agree with TRBD2. Germline assignment: CDR1 SGHTA and CDR2 FQGTGA. The V and J ends lost 5 bases and 0 bases, in that order; junction bases with no gene match: 8. The CDR3 contains 16 residues. The CDR3 loop is CASSPTGRASTDTQYF. The CDR3 region has the DNA TGTGCCAGCAGCCCCACGGGGAGGGCTAGCACAGATACGCAGTATTTT.

This chain connects TRBV12-5 to TRBJ2-2; unclear D gene. The CDR3 runs to 11 residues. The germline V and J ends were trimmed by 7 bases and 6 bases, with 6 bases remaining between them. From germline, CDR1 is LGHNT and CDR2 FRNRAP. CDR3 bases: TGTGCTAGTGCCCTTTCCGGGGAGCTGTTTTTT. Encoded protein: CASALSGELFF.